The 27 T cell receptor beta chains given below trace back to one sample, sequenced in a study of beta chain features in type 1 diabetes. Every isolated RNA sample was fully reverse transcribed, so sequencing captured expressed TCRB transcripts. Measured with immunoSEQ multiplex PCR; TCRdb has only the in-frame clones, and not every one. The repertoire holds 300,000 to 350,000 clones, with roughly a fifth as singletons. The sequenced sample consisted of naive CD4+ T cells from blood. These receptor sequences come from a woman between 18 and 29 years old in good health.

This chain links TRBV6-5 with TRBJ1-1; 8 bases line up with TRBD1. CDR3 size: 15 residues. After removal of 5 bases from V and 0 bases from J, the junction contained 5 bases not matched to a gene. The germline gives CDR1 MNHEY, CDR2 SVGAGI. The CDR3 spells CASSLGQGVNTEAFF. The CDR3 bases are TGTGCCAGCAGTCTAGGACAGGGAGTGAACACTGAAGCTTTCTTT.

This clone was detected only a few times. The chain has TRBV5-1 and TRBJ1-2; D gene unclear. Trimming cost V 2 bases and J 3 bases, with 5 bases left between them. The CDR3 totals 12 residues. CDR1 SGHRS and CDR2 YFSETQ come from the germline V gene. CDR3 sequence reads: CASSFRDYGYTF. The CDR3 nucleotides are TGCGCCAGCAGCTTCCGGGACTATGGCTACACCTTC. The variable domain in full, completed from reference TRBV5-1 and TRBJ1-2, reads KAGVTQTPRYLIKTRGQQVTLSCSPISGHRSVSWYQQTPGQGLQFLFEYFSETQRNKGNFPGRFSGRQFSNSRSEMNVSTLELGDSALYLCASSFRDYGYTFGSGTRLTVV.

The chain is built from TRBV10-1 and TRBJ2-1; maybe TRBD2 (7 bases). This CDR3 has 15 residues. Trimming cost V 0 bases and J 7 bases, with 13 bases left between them. From germline, CDR1 is WNHNN and CDR2 SYGVQD (reference sequence). The CDR3 nucleotides are TGCGCCAGCAGTGAGTCTCGGGGGGCGATTAATGAGCAGTTCTTC. This sequence encodes CASSESRGAINEQFF.

V is TRBV9 and J is TRBJ2-2, with D possibly matching TRBD2 (5 bases). CDR3 size: 14 residues. Germline CDR1 and CDR2: SGDLS and YYNGEE. Trimming cost V 7 bases and J 4 bases, with 14 bases left between them. CDR3 sequence: CASATRAGTGELFF. The CDR3 DNA follows: TGTGCCAGCGCGACGAGGGCAGGCACCGGGGAGCTGTTTTTT.

This clone has more than one count but fewer than ten. The gene calls are TRBV4-2 and TRBJ2-1; D is unclear. Trimming stripped 0 bases from V and 3 bases from J, with 9 bases between. This CDR3 contains 15 residues. Germline CDR1 and CDR2: LGHNA and YNFKEQ. CDR3 DNA sequence: TGTGCCAGCAGCCAAGATTTAGACTTCTACAATGAGCAGTTCTTC. This sequence encodes CASSQDLDFYNEQFF.

The chain couples TRBV5-4 to TRBJ2-5; 11 bases are a match to TRBD1. Looked up from germline, CDR1 is SGHNT and CDR2 is YYREEE (reference sequence). The CDR3 spans 16 residues. V trimming: 0 bases; J trimming: 5 bases; junction bases outside the gene matches: 6. The CDR3 loop is CASSLDGQGARETQYF. CDR3 nucleotide sequence: TGTGCCAGCAGCTTGGATGGACAGGGGGCGCGTGAGACCCAGTACTTC.

The chain recombines TRBV30 with TRBJ2-1; TRBD2 agrees at 14 bases. CDR3 length: 14 residues. Germline V gene sequence: CDR1 GTSNPN, CDR2 SVGIG (reference sequence). The J segment lost 9 bases and the V segment lost 0 bases, leaving 1 base of the junction unmatched. In DNA, the CDR3 is TGTGCCTGGAGTGTAGGGACTAGCGGGAGTGAGCAGTTCTTC. Translating gives CAWSVGTSGSEQFF.

J is TRBJ2-7 and V is TRBV4-3, with 8 bases lining up with TRBD1. This CDR3 is 13 amino acids long. Looked up from germline, CDR1 is LGHNA and CDR2 is YSLEER. J lost 6 bases, V lost 1 base, and 2 bases had no gene match. Written as DNA, the CDR3 is TGCGCCAGCAGCCAAGGGACAGGGCGCGAGCAGTACTTC. Amino acid sequence: CASSQGTGREQYF.

This clone has more than one count but fewer than ten. Other DNA sequences in the same sample also yield this CDR3. The chain couples TRBV7-2 to TRBJ2-3; 10 bases match TRBD2. Per germline, CDR1 SGHTA and CDR2 FQGNSA. With V trimmed by 2 bases and J by 1 base, 0 bases remained unmatched. The CDR3 is 15 amino acids. This CDR3 reads CASSLLAGGTDTQYF. The DNA of the CDR3 is TGTGCCAGCAGCTTACTAGCGGGGGGCACAGATACGCAGTATTTT.

A note on this clone: The same CDR3 is also encoded by other DNA sequences in this sample. The rearrangement joins TRBV9 to TRBJ2-6; no reliable D call. From germline, CDR1 is SGDLS and CDR2 YYNGEE. The CDR3 consists of 16 residues. Trimming pared 0 bases from V and 4 bases from J, leaving 11 bases between. CDR3 sequence reads: CASSVGGTSGANVLTF. CDR3 bases: TGTGCCAGCAGCGTAGGCGGCACGAGCGGGGCCAACGTCCTGACTTTC. The whole variable domain, filled in from reference TRBV9 and TRBJ2-6, reads DSGVTQTPKHLITATGQRVTLRCSPRSGDLSVYWYQQSLDQGLQFLIQYYNGEERAKGNILERFSAQQFPDLHSELNLSSLELGDSALYFCASSVGGTSGANVLTFGAGSRLTVL.

This clone was found a few times. The genes are TRBV12-5 and TRBJ2-1; TRBD1 is a possible D gene (6 bases). CDR1 is LGHNT and CDR2 is FRNRAP in the germline V gene. V was cut by 2 bases and J by 6 bases, with 11 bases left in between. This CDR3 region has 14 residues. The CDR3 region is CASGLTGLLNEQFF. As DNA, the CDR3 is TGTGCTAGTGGTTTGACAGGGCTCCTCAATGAGCAGTTCTTC. The complete variable domain, with remaining parts taken from reference TRBV12-5 and TRBJ2-1, reads DARVTQTPRHKVTEMGQEVTMRCQPILGHNTVFWYRQTMMQGLELLAYFRNRAPLDDSGMPKDRFSAEMPDATLATLKIQPSEPRDSAVYFCASGLTGLLNEQFFGPGTRLTVL.

This clone turned up a few times. This chain connects TRBV29-1 to TRBJ2-5; 9 bases are shared with TRBD1. From germline, CDR1 is SQVTM and CDR2 ANQGSEA. Trimming cost V 6 bases and J 5 bases; bases outside gene matches: 7. The CDR3 sequence is 13 residues long. The CDR3 DNA reads as TGCAGCGTCTACGGGACAGGGCAGGAGACCCAGTACTTC. Protein product: CSVYGTGQETQYF.

The V call is TRBV10-3, the J call TRBJ2-1; TRBD2 agrees at 10 bases. Trimming took 8 bases from V and 0 from J; bases not matched to a gene: 7. The CDR3 covers 16 residues. CDR1 is ENHRY and CDR2 is SYGVKD in the germline V gene. CDR3 sequence (DNA): TGTGCCATCCGGACTAGCGGCAGAAGCTCCTACAATGAGCAGTTCTTC. It codes for CAIRTSGRSSYNEQFF.

The rearrangement joins TRBV7-2 to TRBJ2-4; 7 bases align to TRBD2. The CDR3 totals 14 residues. V dropped 4 bases and J dropped 7; count of bases not matched to a gene: 7. Germline assignment: CDR1 SGHTA and CDR2 FQGNSA. The DNA of the CDR3 is TGTGCCAGCAGCTCACCGGGACTAAGGAACATTCAGTACTTC. Protein: CASSSPGLRNIQYF.

The chain employs TRBV7-9 and TRBJ2-1; a possible D gene is TRBD1 (5 bases). The CDR3 runs 11 residues. CDR1 is SEHNR, CDR2 FQNEAQ, per germline (reference sequence). Trimming stripped 3 bases from V and 15 bases from J, with 12 bases between. The CDR3 loop reads CASSFKQVSFF. In DNA form, the CDR3 reads TGTGCCAGCAGCTTTAAACAGGTTTCGTTCTTC.

This clone has just a few counts. V and J are TRBV7-9 and TRBJ2-7; TRBD2 might be the D (6 bases). V lost 5 bases and J lost 5, with 19 bases in between. Per the germline V gene, CDR1 is SEHNR and CDR2 is FQNEAQ (reference sequence). There are 15 residues in the CDR3. The CDR3 DNA is TGTGCCAGCAGCATCGCGGAGGCGGGGAGCCACGAGCAGTACTTC. Its translation: CASSIAEAGSHEQYF.

This clone was seen a few times. In the same sample, other DNA sequences code for this CDR3. The chain employs TRBV30 and TRBJ1-1; a weak D match, TRBD1 (5 bases). V lost 0 bases and J 2 bases, leaving 10 bases between the germline ends. Per the germline V gene, CDR1 is GTSNPN and CDR2 is SVGIG (reference sequence). The CDR3 has 14 amino acids. The CDR3 region has the DNA TGTGCCTGGAGTGTACTGGGGGGAAACACTGAAGCTTTCTTT. This codes for CAWSVLGGNTEAFF.

This clone was detected a few times. The CDR3 DNA reads as TGCGCCAGCAGCCAGGACTGGGGCACAGATACGCAGTATTTT. Its protein product is CASSQDWGTDTQYF. The V call is TRBV5-1, the J call TRBJ2-3, with D perhaps TRBD2 (5 bases). Trimming left V 4 bases short and J 1 base short, with 10 bases between. CDR3 length: 14 amino acids. Germline-derived CDR1 and CDR2 are SGHRS and YFSETQ.

This clone has a handful of counts. This chain links TRBV15 with TRBJ1-5; D may be TRBD1 (6 bases). V shed 3 bases and J shed 0 bases, with 15 bases lying between them. The CDR3 has 17 amino acids. CDR1 and CDR2 (germline): LNHNV, YYDKDF (reference sequence). The CDR3 nucleotides are TGTGCCACCAGCAGGGACAGTCATTCCTATAGCAATCAGCCCCAGCATTTT. Translation gives CATSRDSHSYSNQPQHF.

This clone was recorded a few times. One end of the junction is discordant with germline, which a read error may explain. V gene TRBV4-2 combines with J gene TRBJ2-7; 9 positions agree with TRBD2. The CDR3 spans 13 residues. Germline assignment: CDR1 LGHNA and CDR2 YNFKEQ. Written as DNA, the CDR3 is TGTGCCAGCAGCCAAGATTATAGCGGGAGATGGAACTTC. Protein product: CASSQDYSGRWNF.

The chain combines TRBV7-2 with TRBJ2-7; TRBD1 aligns across 7 bases. V dropped 3 bases and J dropped 6; count of bases not matched to a gene: 14. The length of the CDR3 is 16 residues. Germline V lookup: CDR1 SGHTA, CDR2 FQGNSA. The CDR3 reads CASSFATGTVPSEQYF. CDR3 coding DNA: TGTGCCAGCAGCTTCGCGACTGGGACAGTTCCTTCCGAGCAGTACTTC.

The V gene is TRBV5-1, the J gene TRBJ2-1; D may be TRBD2 (5 bases). Germline V gene data show CDR1 as SGHRS and CDR2 as YFSETQ. V gave up 6 bases and J gave up 10 bases, with 26 bases separating them. The CDR3 spans 16 residues. The CDR3 reads CASTPSAGRLGLEQFF. CDR3 nucleotides: TGCGCCAGCACCCCGTCCGCGGGCCGGCTGGGATTGGAGCAGTTCTTC.

This clone has just a few counts. CDR3 nucleotides: TGTGCCAGCAGGGGCCTAAATAATTCACCCCTCCACTTT. It codes for CASRGLNNSPLHF. The chain couples TRBV5-6 to TRBJ1-6, with unresolved D. The CDR3 spans 13 residues. From germline, CDR1 is SGHDT and CDR2 YYEEEE. Between the trimmed V and J ends, which lost 5 bases and 5 bases, there was a span of 8 bases. The whole variable domain, filled in from reference TRBV5-6 and TRBJ1-6, reads DAGVTQSPTHLIKTRGQQVTLRCSPKSGHDTVSWYQQALGQGPQFIFQYYEEEERQRGNFPDRFSGHQFPNYSSELNVNALLLGDSALYLCASRGLNNSPLHFGNGTRLTVT.

This chain connects TRBV30 to TRBJ2-3; TRBD1 aligns across 7 bases. The junction had 7 bases not matched to a gene; V was cut back by 7 bases and J by 0 bases. This CDR3 is 14 amino acids long. Germline lookup yields CDR1 GTSNPN and CDR2 SVGIG (reference sequence). As DNA, the CDR3 is TGTGCCTCGGACAGGAGTCCTAGCACAGATACGCAGTATTTT. Protein product: CASDRSPSTDTQYF.

The chain combines TRBV7-8 with TRBJ1-5; maybe TRBD1 (6 bases). Germline V gene sequence: CDR1 SGHVS, CDR2 FQNEAQ. V was clipped by 5 bases and J by 9 bases, with 23 bases between them. The CDR3 is 16 amino acids. CDR3 bases: TGTGCCAGCAGCCGTGACAGGATGAGGGCTAGGGGGCCCCAGCATTTT. This codes for CASSRDRMRARGPQHF. Full variable domain (rest looked up from reference TRBV7-8 and TRBJ1-5): GAGVSQSPRYKVAKRGQDVALRCDPISGHVSLFWYQQALGQGPEFLTYFQNEAQLDKSGLPSDRFFAERPEGSVSTLKIQRTQQEDSAVYLCASSRDRMRARGPQHFGDGTRLSIL.

This clone was seen a few times. This chain uses TRBV18 with TRBJ2-7; 10 positions agree with TRBD2. The CDR3 extends over 16 amino acids. V gave up 2 bases and J gave up 2 bases; unmatched junction bases: 6. Germline V gene lookup returns CDR1 KGHSH and CDR2 LQKENI. CDR3 residues: CASSPSLAGEAYEQYF. Here the CDR3 DNA reads TGTGCCAGCTCACCATCCCTAGCGGGAGAGGCCTACGAGCAGTACTTC.

The rearrangement links TRBV4-1 to TRBJ2-1; D may be TRBD2 (6 bases). V lost 0 bases, J lost 1 base, and 10 bases lay in between. The CDR3 has 16 residues. Germline CDR1 and CDR2: MGHRA and YSYEKL. The CDR3 DNA reads TGCGCCAGCAGCCAAGAGCAGAGCGGGTCCTACAATGAGCAGTTCTTC. Its protein product is CASSQEQSGSYNEQFF.